The subject of this entry is one T cell receptor (beta chain). Its target is unknown. The sample is drawn from a study of blood T cells in healthy people across ages. Overall study findings and caveats: The study lacked donor CMV status, which possibly confounded expanded clonotype changes.

A second PCR of roughly 7 to 11 cycles used a sample-barcoded 5' primer and a J-beta primer mix. Template switching added a 12-random-nucleotide identifier to every cDNA molecule. TCRdb redid the calling of the 5' RACE reads with MiXCR, one entry per CDR3 protein. The sample records about a million distinct CDR3 sequences, roughly two fifths being singletons. Material: blood. This clonotype originated in a man between 18 and 29 years old in good health.

The CDR3 nucleotides are TGCAGCGCCTTAGAGAGAGGGTTAGAGACCCAGTACTTC. Protein sequence: CSALERGLETQYF. The chain employs TRBV29-1 and TRBJ2-5; D may be TRBD2 (5 bases). The CDR3 is 13 amino acids. Germline lookup yields CDR1 SQVTM and CDR2 ANQGSEA. V was clipped by 7 bases and J by 4 bases, with 16 bases between them.